This record concerns one TCR beta chain sequence. Its antigen is not known. This entry is derived from a study of chemoradiotherapy in HPV16-positive cancers. Study-wide findings and caveats: Candidate HPV-specific clones and E7-related TCR motifs grew in tumor during treatment. For HPV16-positive patients, expanding HPV-responsive T cells associated with longer recurrence-free survival.

Repeated repertoire sampling spanned the course of chemoradiotherapy. Sequencing used immunoSEQ multiplex PCR; TCRdb keeps in-frame clones, though not all of them. The table has about 10,000 clones, more than 75% seen once. Per germline, CDR1 GTSNPN and CDR2 SVGIG (reference sequence). The junction had 11 bases not matched to a gene; V was cut back by 6 bases and J by 4 bases. The CDR3 is 15 residues long. The sample in question was blood, obtained from a patient who underwent chemoradiotherapy. This chain links TRBV30 with TRBJ1-1; 10 bases fit TRBD1. The receptor was isolated from a human donor with HPV-associated anogenital cancer. The CDR3 here is CACQTFRDRGTEAFF. The DNA for the CDR3 is TGTGCCTGCCAGACATTCCGGGACAGGGGCACTGAAGCTTTCTTT.